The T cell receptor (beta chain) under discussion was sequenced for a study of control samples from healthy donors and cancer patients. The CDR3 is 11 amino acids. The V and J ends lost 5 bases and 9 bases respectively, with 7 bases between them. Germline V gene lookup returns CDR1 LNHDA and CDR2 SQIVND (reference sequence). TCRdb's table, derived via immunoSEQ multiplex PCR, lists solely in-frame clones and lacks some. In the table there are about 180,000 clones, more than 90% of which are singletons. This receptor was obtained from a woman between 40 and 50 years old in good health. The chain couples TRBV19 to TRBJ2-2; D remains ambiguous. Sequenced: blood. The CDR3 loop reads CASSWARELFF. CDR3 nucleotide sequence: TGTGCCAGTAGTTGGGCCAGGGAGCTGTTTTTT.